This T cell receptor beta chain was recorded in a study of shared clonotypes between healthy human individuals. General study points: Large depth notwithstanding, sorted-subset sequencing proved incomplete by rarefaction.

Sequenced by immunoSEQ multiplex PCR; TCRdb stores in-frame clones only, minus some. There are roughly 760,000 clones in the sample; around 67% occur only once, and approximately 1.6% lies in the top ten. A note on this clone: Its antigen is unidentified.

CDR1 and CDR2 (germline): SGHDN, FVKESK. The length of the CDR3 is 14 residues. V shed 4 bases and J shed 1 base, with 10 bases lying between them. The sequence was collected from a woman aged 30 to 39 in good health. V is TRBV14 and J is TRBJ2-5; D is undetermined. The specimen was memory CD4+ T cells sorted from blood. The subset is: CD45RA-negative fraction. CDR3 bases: TGTGCCAGCAGCCTCCGGTGGGCCCAAGAGACCCAGTACTTC. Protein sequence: CASSLRWAQETQYF.